This T cell receptor (beta chain) comes out of a study of T cell repertoires in cytomegalovirus infection. About the research overall: Alongside well-studied HLA-B-restricted CMV epitopes, recently identified HLA-C-restricted CMV epitopes were also used. Study results and limitations: HLA-C-restricted CMV clonotypes gave the most frequent clonotype in two of eight donors.

In germline, CDR1 is MNHEY, CDR2 SVGEGT. V lost 3 bases and J 0 bases, leaving 8 bases between the germline ends. This CDR3 region has 14 residues. TCRdb reanalysed the reads using MiXCR and keeps one entry per CDR3 protein. The sample carries approximately 1,000,000 distinct CDR3 sequences, approximately 30% recorded once. About this clonotype itself: Its antigen remains unidentified.

Sample: cultured CD8+ T cells from PBMCs, taken from culture after CMV antigen stimulation. The receptor comes from a human donor in good health (CMV status not recorded). Some clones in this sample may be carry-over from other donors' samples. The chain has TRBV6-2 or TRBV6-3 and TRBJ1-1; D not certain. In nucleotides, the CDR3 is TGTGCCAGCAGTTATGGTTGGGTGAACACTGAAGCTTTCTTT. Amino acids: CASSYGWVNTEAFF.